Described below is a single TCR beta chain sequence and its context. The antigen is undetermined. The data were taken from a study of CD4+ T cells in melanoma. Overall study results and limits: Neoantigen-specific CD4+ T cells in melanoma reportedly had diverse differentiation states. CD8+ T cell, macrophage and B cell function reportedly correlated with neoantigen-specific CD4+ T cells.

The V and J ends lost 2 bases and 3 bases respectively, with 16 bases between them. Per the germline V gene, CDR1 is SQVTM and CDR2 is ANQGSEA. The CDR3 runs 15 residues. Only in-frame clones appear in the TCRdb table, and some are missing; sequencing was by immunoSEQ multiplex PCR. The table has roughly 140,000 clones, nearly 95% seen once. The sequence derives from a human donor with melanoma. V gene TRBV29-1 combines with J gene TRBJ1-1; D unclear. This CDR3 is CSVESRRKAYTEAFF. The DNA for the CDR3 is TGCAGCGTTGAATCCCGGCGCAAGGCCTACACTGAAGCTTTCTTT.